This entry lists 6 T cell receptor beta chains sequenced from one sample in a study of neurological immune-mediated disorders (dated by TCRdb to the late 2010s). Receptors were amplified or captured by 5' RACE. The sample was run on an Illumina HiSeq 2500. TCRdb passed the public sequencing reads through fastp at Q25 and MiXCR, retaining productive beta sequences. Each record represents a unique CDR3 protein, reported with the most common genes and DNA among its rows. In all, the sample holds tens of thousands of distinct CDR3 sequences, and around 4.7% of those were seen once. Of the sample, roughly 3.4% is held by the ten largest clones. The sample taken for sequencing was PBMCs. Receptors originate from a woman aged 50 to 60 with multiple sclerosis.

This clonotype was detected many times. The gene calls are TRBV20-1 and TRBJ2-1; D is ambiguous. This CDR3 comprises 16 residues. Deletions cut 2 bases from V and 4 bases from J, with 18 bases between. Germline CDR1 reads DFQATT; CDR2 reads SNEGSKA (reference sequence). CDR3 protein: CSARRASATPYNEQFF. The CDR3 DNA sequence: TGCAGTGCTAGAAGGGCATCCGCGACCCCGTACAATGAGCAGTTCTTC.

V usage is TRBV24-1 and J usage is TRBJ2-2; D remains unclear. In germline, CDR1 is KGHDR, CDR2 SFDVKD. The CDR3 runs 17 residues. V lost 1 base, J lost 7 bases, and 18 bases lay in between. CDR3 DNA: TGTGCCACCAGTGATTTTACGAACACTCCTGAGGACGGGGAGCTGTTTTTT. This sequence encodes CATSDFTNTPEDGELFF.

This clonotype was seen repeatedly, ten times or more. The chain couples TRBV6-5 to TRBJ1-2, with D possibly matching TRBD1 (6 bases). Germline V lookup: CDR1 MNHEY, CDR2 SVGAGI. Between the trimmed V and J ends, which lost 6 bases and 5 bases, there was a span of 13 bases. This CDR3 is 13 amino acids long. The CDR3 loop is CASRLGGGYGYTF. In nucleotides, the CDR3 is TGTGCCAGCAGGTTGGGGGGCGGTTATGGCTACACCTTC.

This clonotype showed up many times. The chain combines TRBV20-1 with TRBJ2-3, with D possibly TRBD1 on 6 matching bases. This CDR3 region has 16 residues. V lost 0 bases to trimming and J lost 1 base, with 14 bases between them. CDR1 is DFQATT, CDR2 SNEGSKA, per germline (reference sequence). CDR3 in amino acids: CSARDGQKVGTDTQYF. The CDR3 DNA reads TGCAGTGCTAGAGATGGACAGAAAGTTGGCACAGATACGCAGTATTTT.

There are many counts of this clonotype. This chain uses TRBV20-1 with TRBJ1-2; possible D gene TRBD1, 5 bases. CDR3 length: 13 amino acids. The germline V gene encodes CDR1 DFQATT and CDR2 SNEGSKA (reference sequence). Trimming left V 5 bases short and J 1 base short, with 11 bases between. CDR3 region: CSAGGLDNYGYTF. CDR3 bases: TGCAGTGCTGGGGGTTTGGATAACTATGGCTACACCTTC.

This clonotype was counted many times. The CDR3 bases are TGTGCCAGCAGCTTCCTATCGGACAGGGTGGAGACCCAGTACTTC. This sequence encodes CASSFLSDRVETQYF. This rearrangement joins TRBV7-6 to TRBJ2-5; 8 bases are a match to TRBD1. Germline V gene lookup returns CDR1 SGHVS and CDR2 FNYEAQ. Germline trimming cut 3 bases from V and 5 bases from J; bases unmatched to any gene: 8. This CDR3 is 15 amino acids long. Supplemented by reference TRBV7-6 and TRBJ2-5, the full variable domain reads GAGVSQSPRYKVTKRGQDVALRCDPISGHVSLYWYRQALGQGPEFLTYFNYEAQQDKSGLPNDRFSAERPEGSISTLTIQRTEQRDSAMYRCASSFLSDRVETQYFGPGTRLLVL.